A single sample gave rise to the 20 T cell receptor beta chains below, sequenced in a study of blood T cell repertoires in COVID-19. Data came from immunoSEQ multiplex PCR; TCRdb stores just in-frame clones and leaves some out. The sample contains 87,000 or so clones, 90% of which appear only once. The specimen was peripheral blood. These receptors all come from a young man with COVID-19, enrolled during active disease.

This clone has just one count. J is TRBJ1-5 and V is TRBV25-1; a weak D match, TRBD1 (5 bases). The germline V and J ends were trimmed by 2 bases and 6 bases, with 11 bases remaining between them. The CDR3 is 14 amino acids. CDR1 MGHDK and CDR2 SYGVNS come from the germline V gene. The CDR3 here is CASSESQGTQPQHF. Written as DNA, the CDR3 is TGTGCCAGCAGTGAAAGCCAGGGAACTCAGCCCCAGCATTTT.

The chain uses TRBV9 and TRBJ2-1; 8 bases are a match to TRBD2. The CDR3 has 15 amino acids. Germline CDR1 is SGDLS and CDR2 is YYNGEE. The V and J ends lost 0 bases and 8 bases, in that order; junction bases with no gene match: 7. The CDR3 spells CASSVDGRAGDEQFF. The CDR3 coding sequence is TGTGCCAGCAGCGTAGACGGGAGGGCCGGCGATGAGCAGTTCTTC.

V usage is TRBV11-2 and J usage is TRBJ1-2; a possible D gene is TRBD1 (6 bases). V was cut by 1 base and J by 1 base, with 7 bases left in between. The CDR3 loop spans 14 amino acids. CDR1 and CDR2 (germline): SGHAT, FQNNGV. DNA for the CDR3: TGTGCCAGCAGCTTAGGCAGGGGTAACTATGGCTACACCTTC. This encodes CASSLGRGNYGYTF.

This clone was detected once. The CDR3 loop reads CAISEPMYTEAFF. For the CDR3, the DNA is TGTGCCATCAGTGAGCCAATGTACACTGAAGCTTTCTTT. This chain connects TRBV10-3 to TRBJ1-1; D gene unclear. Germline V gene lookup returns CDR1 ENHRY and CDR2 SYGVKD. V lost 2 bases and J 3 bases, leaving 7 bases between the germline ends. The CDR3 totals 13 residues.

V usage is TRBV13 and J usage is TRBJ2-2; 9 bases line up with TRBD1. The CDR3 covers 16 residues. J was trimmed by 2 bases and V by 5 bases; bases with no gene match: 6. Germline V CDR1 and CDR2: PRHDT, FYEKMQ (reference sequence). The CDR3 DNA is TGTGCCAGCAGCCACCGACAGGGGGGAAACACCGGGGAGCTGTTTTTT. Its protein is CASSHRQGGNTGELFF.

The V and J genes are TRBV27 and TRBJ2-3, with 9 bases that match TRBD2. With 7 bases clipped from V and 0 bases from J, the junction kept 8 bases outside the gene matches. This CDR3 is 16 amino acids long. Germline CDR1 MNHEY, CDR2 SMNVEV (reference sequence). The CDR3 protein is CASTMAGGLSTDTQYF. The CDR3 DNA sequence: TGTGCCAGCACAATGGCGGGAGGGCTTAGCACAGATACGCAGTATTTT.

The chain combines TRBV7-3 with TRBJ2-1; TRBD1 aligns across 7 bases. The CDR3 covers 15 residues. Looked up from germline, CDR1 is SGHTA and CDR2 is FQGTGA. J was trimmed by 0 bases and V by 3 bases; bases with no gene match: 2. In DNA, the CDR3 is TGTGCCAGCAGCTTGACAGGGAGCTCCTACAATGAGCAGTTCTTC. This translates into CASSLTGSSYNEQFF.

V and J are TRBV7-9 and TRBJ2-2; 9 nucleotides align to TRBD2. Germline V gene lookup returns CDR1 SEHNR and CDR2 FQNEAQ (reference sequence). The CDR3 runs 16 residues. J gave up 2 bases and V 4 bases, and 5 bases lay outside the gene matches. This CDR3 reads CASSSFSGSNTGELFF. The CDR3 region has the DNA TGTGCCAGCAGCTCCTTTAGCGGGAGCAACACCGGGGAGCTGTTTTTT.

This chain connects TRBV27 to TRBJ2-7; 9 bases are a match to TRBD1. Germline loops: CDR1 MNHEY, CDR2 SMNVEV (reference sequence). The CDR3 sequence is 13 residues long. The V gene end was trimmed by 7 bases and the J gene end by 4 bases; junction bases not matched to a gene: 5. CDR3 nucleotide sequence: TGTGCCAGCAACTGGGACAGGGAATACGAGCAGTACTTC. Translation: CASNWDREYEQYF.

The chain couples TRBV9 to TRBJ2-2, with D perhaps matching TRBD2 (6 bases). The CDR3 contains 16 residues. The V gene's germline CDR1 is SGDLS and CDR2 YYNGEE. Deletions cut 0 bases from V and 6 bases from J, with 15 bases between. Here the CDR3 reads CASSVGGTGRSGELFF. For the CDR3, the DNA is TGTGCCAGCAGCGTAGGGGGTACCGGGAGATCCGGGGAGCTGTTTTTT.

The chain carries TRBV6-6 and TRBJ2-2, with D unresolved. The length of the CDR3 is 13 residues. Germline V gene data show CDR1 as MNHNY and CDR2 as SVGAGI (reference sequence). Trimming pared 0 bases from V and 7 bases from J, leaving 6 bases between. CDR3 amino acids: CASSYSQDGELFF. In nucleotides, the CDR3 is TGTGCCAGCAGTTACTCGCAGGACGGGGAGCTGTTTTTT.

The chain recombines TRBV10-1 with TRBJ2-3, with a possible D match to TRBD2 (6 bases). Per germline, CDR1 WNHNN and CDR2 SYGVQD (reference sequence). The CDR3 has 15 residues. V gave up 2 bases and J gave up 1 base, with 10 bases separating them. The CDR3 region has the DNA TGCGCCAGCAGTGAGAGGGCTAGCGGCACAGATACGCAGTATTTT. Translated: CASSERASGTDTQYF.

The V gene is TRBV29-1, the J gene TRBJ2-1; D might be TRBD1 (6 bases). Germline CDR1 reads SQVTM; CDR2 reads ANQGSEA. V lost 7 bases to trimming and J lost 2 bases, with 12 bases between them. This CDR3 has 13 residues. The CDR3 coding sequence is TGCAGCGGGGGGCGGGTCGCCTACAATGAGCAGTTCTTC. Protein: CSGGRVAYNEQFF.

The V call is TRBV6-5, the J call TRBJ1-4; D perhaps matches TRBD1 (5 bases). The V end was cut by 5 bases, the J end by 5 bases, with 15 bases between. Germline values: CDR1 MNHEY, CDR2 SVGAGI. The CDR3 totals 15 residues. CDR3 DNA sequence: TGTGCCAGCAGTACGGGAGGGGCCCCGAATGAAAAACTGTTTTTT. Translation: CASSTGGAPNEKLFF.

J is TRBJ2-7 and V is TRBV7-8, with TRBD1 matching over 10 bases. Germline V CDR1 and CDR2: SGHVS, FQNEAQ. This CDR3 is 17 amino acids long. With 4 bases clipped from V and 2 bases from J, the junction kept 11 bases outside the gene matches. CDR3 DNA: TGTGCCAGCAGCTCGATGGGAACCGGGACAGGGGCCTACGAGCAGTACTTC. It encodes CASSSMGTGTGAYEQYF. Drawing the rest from reference TRBV7-8 and TRBJ2-7, the complete variable domain is GAGVSQSPRYKVAKRGQDVALRCDPISGHVSLFWYQQALGQGPEFLTYFQNEAQLDKSGLPSDRFFAERPEGSVSTLKIQRTQQEDSAVYLCASSSMGTGTGAYEQYFGPGTRLTVT.

This rearrangement joins TRBV6-6 to TRBJ1-2; 12 bases line up with TRBD1. From germline, CDR1 is MNHNY and CDR2 SVGAGI (reference sequence). The V gene end was trimmed by 5 bases and the J gene end by 9 bases; junction bases not matched to a gene: 10. The CDR3 is 15 amino acids. CDR3 sequence reads: CASSPAGTGGRSYTF. The CDR3 bases are TGTGCCAGCAGTCCGGCCGGGACAGGGGGCAGAAGCTACACCTTC.

This chain links TRBV18 with TRBJ2-2; 10 nucleotides line up with TRBD2. The CDR3 is made up of 16 amino acids. J was trimmed by 1 base and V by 4 bases; bases with no gene match: 3. Per the germline V gene, CDR1 is KGHSH and CDR2 is LQKENI. CDR3 bases: TGTGCCAGCTCACTTGGACTAGCGGTGAACACCGGGGAGCTGTTTTTT. Protein product: CASSLGLAVNTGELFF.

J is TRBJ2-5 and V is TRBV13; 8 positions agree with TRBD1. This CDR3 contains 15 residues. CDR1 PRHDT and CDR2 FYEKMQ come from the germline V gene (reference sequence). V shed 4 bases and J 0 bases; nucleotides not matched to a gene: 4. In DNA form, the CDR3 reads TGTGCCAGCAGCTCGACAGGGGTGTACCAAGAGACCCAGTACTTC. Translation gives CASSSTGVYQETQYF.

This clone was seen a single time. The chain is built from TRBV27 and TRBJ1-4; the D is unclear. The CDR3 length is 15 residues. The germline V gene encodes CDR1 MNHEY and CDR2 SMNVEV (reference sequence). The V and J ends lost 0 bases and 6 bases respectively, with 11 bases between them. CDR3 sequence: CASSLSTGLDEKLFF. In nucleotides, the CDR3 is TGTGCCAGCAGTTTATCGACGGGGTTGGATGAAAAACTGTTTTTT. Full variable domain (missing parts from reference TRBV27 and TRBJ1-4): EAQVTQNPRYLITVTGKKLTVTCSQNMNHEYMSWYRQDPGLGLRQIYYSMNVEVTDKGDVPEGYKVSRKEKRNFPLILESPSPNQTSLYFCASSLSTGLDEKLFFGSGTQLSVL.

The genes are TRBV25-1 and TRBJ2-1; 11 nucleotides match TRBD2. Germline assignment: CDR1 MGHDK and CDR2 SYGVNS. The CDR3 length is 15 residues. With 3 bases clipped from V and 4 bases from J, the junction kept 2 bases outside the gene matches. The DNA for the CDR3 is TGTGCCAGCAGTGAGGGGACTAGCGGATACAATGAGCAGTTCTTC. Translation gives CASSEGTSGYNEQFF.